This record concerns one T cell receptor (beta chain) sequence. The assay was immunoSEQ multiplex PCR, and TCRdb's table has in-frame clones only and misses some. The sample shows fewer than 1 million clones, 96% of them seen only once. This entry is derived from a study of shared clonotypes between healthy human individuals. It was CD45RO-negative cells, positively selected for CCR7, that made up naive CD8 cells, with terminally differentiated effector memory CD45RA+ cells excluded. The trim removed 5 bases at V and 6 bases at J, leaving 6 bases unmatched. The CDR3 contains 14 residues. From germline, CDR1 is SEHNR and CDR2 FQNEAQ (reference sequence).

This chain links TRBV7-9 with TRBJ1-1; 10 bases align to TRBD1. This clonotype originated in a man younger than 40 in good health. Source material: naive CD8+ T cells sorted from blood. This CDR3 is CASSGTGADAEAFF. The CDR3 DNA sequence: TGTGCCAGCAGCGGGACAGGGGCGGACGCTGAAGCTTTCTTT.